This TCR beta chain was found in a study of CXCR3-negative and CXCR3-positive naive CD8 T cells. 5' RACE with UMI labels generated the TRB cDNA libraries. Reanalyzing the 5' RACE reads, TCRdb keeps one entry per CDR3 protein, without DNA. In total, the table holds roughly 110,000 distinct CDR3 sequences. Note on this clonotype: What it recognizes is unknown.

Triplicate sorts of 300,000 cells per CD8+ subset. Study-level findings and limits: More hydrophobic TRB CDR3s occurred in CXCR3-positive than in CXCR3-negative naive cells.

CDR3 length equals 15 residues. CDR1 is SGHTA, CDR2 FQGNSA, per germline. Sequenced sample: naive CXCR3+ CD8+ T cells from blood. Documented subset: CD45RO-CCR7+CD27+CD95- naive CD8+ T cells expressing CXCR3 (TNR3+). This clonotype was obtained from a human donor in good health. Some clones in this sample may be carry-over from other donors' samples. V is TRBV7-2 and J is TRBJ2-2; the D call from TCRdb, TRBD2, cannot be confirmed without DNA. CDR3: CASSSAGGPTAELFF.